This note documents a single T cell receptor (beta chain) sequence. The sample belongs to a study of shared clonotypes between healthy human individuals. The V end was cut by 2 bases, the J end by 2 bases, with 13 bases between. CDR1 SGHKS and CDR2 YYEKEE come from the germline V gene (reference sequence). The CDR3 loop spans 16 amino acids. Sequenced by immunoSEQ multiplex PCR; TCRdb stores in-frame clones only, minus some. The sample has about 480,000 clones, roughly 79% seen once. This TCR was recovered from a woman aged 40 to 50 in good health. Some clones in this sample may be carry-over from other donors' samples. The sequenced sample consisted of PBMCs. The chain uses TRBV5-5 and TRBJ2-2; D remains unclear. CDR3 in amino acids: CASSFRWVRNTGELFF. CDR3 DNA: TGTGCCAGCAGCTTTCGGTGGGTGCGAAACACCGGGGAGCTGTTTTTT.